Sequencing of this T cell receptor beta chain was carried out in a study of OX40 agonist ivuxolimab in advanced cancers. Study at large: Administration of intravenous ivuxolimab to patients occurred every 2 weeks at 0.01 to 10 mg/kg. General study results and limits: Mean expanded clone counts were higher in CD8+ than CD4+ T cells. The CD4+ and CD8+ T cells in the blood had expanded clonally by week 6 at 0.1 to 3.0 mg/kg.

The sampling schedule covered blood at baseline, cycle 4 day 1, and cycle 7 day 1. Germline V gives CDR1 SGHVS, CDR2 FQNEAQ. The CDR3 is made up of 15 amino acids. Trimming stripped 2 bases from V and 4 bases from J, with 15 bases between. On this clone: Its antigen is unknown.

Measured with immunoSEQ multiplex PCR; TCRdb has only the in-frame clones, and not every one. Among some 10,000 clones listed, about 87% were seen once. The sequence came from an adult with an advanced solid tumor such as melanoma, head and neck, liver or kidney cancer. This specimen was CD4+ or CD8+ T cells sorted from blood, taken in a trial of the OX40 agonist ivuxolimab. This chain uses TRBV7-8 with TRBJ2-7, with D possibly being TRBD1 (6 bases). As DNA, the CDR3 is TGTGCCAGCAGCTTATGGAACAGGGAGCAGTACGAGCAGTACTTC. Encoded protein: CASSLWNREQYEQYF.